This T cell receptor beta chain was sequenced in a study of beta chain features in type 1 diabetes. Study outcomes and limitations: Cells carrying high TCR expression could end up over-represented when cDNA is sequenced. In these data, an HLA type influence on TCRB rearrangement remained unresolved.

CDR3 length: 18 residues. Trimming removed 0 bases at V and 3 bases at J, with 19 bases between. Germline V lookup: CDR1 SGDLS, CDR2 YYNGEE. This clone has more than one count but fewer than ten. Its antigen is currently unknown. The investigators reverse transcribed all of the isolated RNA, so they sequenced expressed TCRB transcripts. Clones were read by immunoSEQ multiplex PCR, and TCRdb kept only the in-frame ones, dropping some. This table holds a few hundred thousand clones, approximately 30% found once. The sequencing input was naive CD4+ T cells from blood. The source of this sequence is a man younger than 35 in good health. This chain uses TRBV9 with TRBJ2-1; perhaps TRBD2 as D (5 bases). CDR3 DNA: TGTGCCAGCAGCGTAGGCCACCCGAGGGAGAGAGTCTACAATGAGCAGTTCTTC. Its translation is CASSVGHPRERVYNEQFF.